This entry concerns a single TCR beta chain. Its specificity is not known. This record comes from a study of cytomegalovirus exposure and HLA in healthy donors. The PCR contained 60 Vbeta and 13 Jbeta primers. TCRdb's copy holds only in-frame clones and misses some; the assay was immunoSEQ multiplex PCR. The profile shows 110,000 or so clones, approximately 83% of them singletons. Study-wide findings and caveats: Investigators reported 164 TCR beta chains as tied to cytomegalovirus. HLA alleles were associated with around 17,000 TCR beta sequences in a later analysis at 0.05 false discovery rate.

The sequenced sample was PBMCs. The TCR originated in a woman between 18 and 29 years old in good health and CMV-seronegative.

The CDR3 DNA reads TGTGCCAGTAGTACTTACAGGGGGCGCGACTCCTCCCCTCAACGCCGGAATGAGCAGTTCTTC. Amino acids: CASSTYRGRDSSPQRRNEQFF. V and J are TRBV19 and TRBJ2-1, with 9 bases that match TRBD1. CDR1 LNHDA and CDR2 SQIVND come from the germline V gene (reference sequence). V lost 4 bases and J lost 7; bases outside the gene matches: 26. The CDR3 extends over 21 amino acids.